This TCR beta chain was documented in a study of Tregs in tolerant kidney transplant recipients. This table comes from immunoSEQ multiplex PCR, and its TCRdb copy is limited to in-frame clones, with some not included. In total, the table holds about 48,000 clones. V lost 0 bases and J 8 bases, leaving 14 bases between the germline ends. This CDR3 is 14 amino acids long. The V gene's germline CDR1 is DFQATT and CDR2 SNEGSKA (reference sequence). Overall study results and limits: Biological reproducibility was not directly addressed, but technical replication error appeared minimal. Expanding Tregs on activated donor B cells appeared to best identify donor-specific TCRbeta clones. The small number of patients limits these findings pending further validation.

Note on this clone: Its antigen is not identified. Sequencing ends 3 residues short of the CDR3 end; the germline J gene provides the rest.

Unstimulated Tregs (CD4+CD25+CD127-) and CD4+CD25- non-Tregs were sorted from PBMCs. The material sequenced was CD4+ T cells from blood, taken before the transplant. This chain joins TRBV20-1 and TRBJ2-1; D may be TRBD2 (5 bases). The origin of this receptor is a human donor who received a combined kidney and bone marrow transplant. CDR3 protein: CSARDLAFKDEQFF. CDR3 DNA, as far as it was read: TGCAGTGCTAGAGATTTAGCGTTCAAGGATGAG.